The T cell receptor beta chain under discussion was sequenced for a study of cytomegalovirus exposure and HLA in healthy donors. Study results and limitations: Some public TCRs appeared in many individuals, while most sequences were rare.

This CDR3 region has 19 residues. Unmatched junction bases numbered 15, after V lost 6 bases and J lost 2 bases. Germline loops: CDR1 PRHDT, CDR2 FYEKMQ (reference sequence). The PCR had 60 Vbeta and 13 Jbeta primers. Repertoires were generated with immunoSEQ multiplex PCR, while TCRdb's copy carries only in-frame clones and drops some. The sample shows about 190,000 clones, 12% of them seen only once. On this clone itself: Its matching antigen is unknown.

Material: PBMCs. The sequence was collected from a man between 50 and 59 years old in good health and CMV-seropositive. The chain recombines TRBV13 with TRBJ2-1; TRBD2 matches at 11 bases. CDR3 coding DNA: TGTGCCAGCAGTCCCACCCCGGTAGCGGGGGGGCTCGCCTACAATGAGCAGTTCTTC. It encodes CASSPTPVAGGLAYNEQFF.